Listed below are T cell receptor beta chains from one sample, sequenced in a study of T cell repertoires in cytomegalovirus infection. TCRdb used MiXCR to reprocess the reads, holding one entry per CDR3 protein. This sample yields about 740,000 distinct CDR3 sequences, of which approximately 40% are seen a single time; roughly 2.9% belongs to the top ten. The sequenced sample was PBMCs. Receptors originate from a human donor in good health (CMV status not recorded). Some clones in this sample may be carry-over from other donors' samples. The CDR3 runs from the conserved cysteine through the conserved F or W. Fields, in order: V gene, clone size, D gene, J gene, CDR3 protein, CDR3 DNA. The D gene is left open where the match is weak. Clone sizes are given selectively: once, few, many, or a class where the clone is expanded.

V gene: TRBV7-8; clone size: NA; D gene: NA; J gene: TRBJ2-7; CDR3 protein: CASRGLTYYQYF; CDR3 DNA: TGTGCCAGCAGGGGCCTTACCTACTATCAGTACTTC
V gene: TRBV4-1; clone size: many; D gene: NA; J gene: TRBJ1-5; CDR3 protein: CASSRHRGGEQPQHF; CDR3 DNA: TGCGCCAGCAGCCGGCACCGCGGGGGAGAGCAGCCCCAGCATTTT
V gene: TRBV20-1; clone size: NA; D gene: NA; J gene: TRBJ1-1; CDR3 protein: CSARRTDTEAFF; CDR3 DNA: TGCAGTGCTAGAAGGACAGACACTGAAGCTTTCTTT
V gene: TRBV7-6; clone size: many; D gene: NA; J gene: TRBJ1-1; CDR3 protein: CASSLAQINTEAFF; CDR3 DNA: TGTGCCAGCAGCTTAGCCCAGATAAACACTGAAGCTTTCTTT
V gene: TRBV28; clone size: NA; D gene: NA; J gene: TRBJ1-2; CDR3 protein: CASSWDYNRENGGYTF; CDR3 DNA: TGTGCCAGCAGTTGGGATTATAACAGGGAAAACGGGGGCTACACCTTC
V gene: TRBV7-8; clone size: NA; D gene: NA; J gene: TRBJ2-3; CDR3 protein: CASSLVPGMAADTQYF; CDR3 DNA: TGTGCCAGCAGCTTAGTCCCTGGTATGGCCGCGGATACGCAGTATTTT
V gene: TRBV4-1; clone size: many; D gene: NA; J gene: TRBJ2-3; CDR3 protein: CASSPPGADTQYF; CDR3 DNA: TGCGCCAGCAGCCCTCCCGGGGCAGATACGCAGTATTTT
V gene: TRBV2; clone size: NA; D gene: NA; J gene: TRBJ1-2; CDR3 protein: CASSDSSLGYTF; CDR3 DNA: TGTGCCAGCAGTGATTCGTCTCTTGGCTACACCTTC
V gene: TRBV9; clone size: once; D gene: NA; J gene: TRBJ1-4; CDR3 protein: CASSKYGAAATNEKLFF; CDR3 DNA: TGTGCCAGCAGCAAATACGGGGCCGCGGCAACTAATGAAAAACTGTTTTTT
V gene: TRBV27; clone size: NA; D gene: NA; J gene: TRBJ1-5; CDR3 protein: CASSTRQSNQPQHF; CDR3 DNA: TGTGCCAGCAGTACCCGACAGAGCAATCAGCCCCAGCATTTT
V gene: TRBV5-1; clone size: NA; D gene: NA; J gene: TRBJ1-1; CDR3 protein: CASSQPTVMTNTEAFF; CDR3 DNA: TGCGCCAGCAGCCAACCGACAGTAATGACGAACACTGAAGCTTTCTTT
V gene: TRBV28; clone size: many; D gene: TRBD1; J gene: TRBJ1-2; CDR3 protein: CASSLIADRDSNYGYTF; CDR3 DNA: TGTGCCAGCAGTTTAATAGCGGACAGGGATTCTAACTATGGCTACACCTTC
V gene: TRBV7-2; clone size: many; D gene: TRBD2; J gene: TRBJ2-1; CDR3 protein: CASSLRLAGVRYNEQFF; CDR3 DNA: TGTGCCAGCAGCTTGCGACTAGCGGGAGTCCGGTACAATGAGCAGTTCTTC
V gene: TRBV7-8; clone size: few; D gene: NA; J gene: TRBJ2-1; CDR3 protein: CASSPAGIRGSDYNEQFF; CDR3 DNA: TGTGCCAGCAGCCCCGCAGGGATAAGAGGGAGCGACTACAATGAGCAGTTCTTC
V gene: TRBV24-1; clone size: few; D gene: TRBD1; J gene: TRBJ2-2; CDR3 protein: CATILRQGTGELFF; CDR3 DNA: TGTGCCACCATACTAAGACAGGGCACCGGGGAGCTGTTTTTT
V gene: TRBV12-5; clone size: NA; D gene: TRBD1; J gene: TRBJ1-2; CDR3 protein: CASAGTENYGYTF; CDR3 DNA: TGTGCTAGTGCCGGGACAGAGAACTATGGCTACACCTTC
V gene: TRBV20-1; clone size: NA; D gene: NA; J gene: TRBJ2-1; CDR3 protein: CSAGDLRGGDEQFF; CDR3 DNA: TGCAGTGCTGGGGACTTACGAGGAGGGGATGAGCAGTTCTTC
V gene: TRBV7-8; clone size: many; D gene: TRBD1; J gene: TRBJ1-2; CDR3 protein: CASSLGQGADYGYTF; CDR3 DNA: TGTGCCAGCAGCTTAGGACAGGGGGCGGACTATGGCTACACCTTC
V gene: TRBV28; clone size: NA; D gene: TRBD1; J gene: TRBJ2-7; CDR3 protein: CASSSHSQGSWEQYF; CDR3 DNA: TGTGCCAGCAGTAGCCACTCACAGGGGAGCTGGGAGCAGTACTTC
V gene: TRBV6-6; clone size: NA; D gene: TRBD2; J gene: TRBJ2-3; CDR3 protein: CASKIGAGGTDTQYF; CDR3 DNA: TGTGCCAGCAAGATAGGGGCGGGAGGCACAGATACGCAGTATTTT
V gene: TRBV20-1; clone size: few; D gene: NA; J gene: TRBJ2-3; CDR3 protein: CSATGVTSTDTQYF; CDR3 DNA: TGCAGTGCTACCGGGGTTACTAGCACAGATACGCAGTATTTT
V gene: TRBV7-2; clone size: few; D gene: NA; J gene: TRBJ2-1; CDR3 protein: CASSLHVSYNEQFF; CDR3 DNA: TGTGCCAGCAGCTTACATGTCTCCTACAATGAGCAGTTCTTC
V gene: TRBV19; clone size: once; D gene: TRBD1; J gene: TRBJ1-5; CDR3 protein: CASSIEGQTNQPQHF; CDR3 DNA: TGTGCCAGTAGTATAGAGGGACAGACTAATCAGCCCCAGCATTTT
V gene: TRBV12-3/TRBV12-4; clone size: many; D gene: TRBD1; J gene: TRBJ1-3; CDR3 protein: CASSPGTGRNTIYF; CDR3 DNA: TGTGCCAGCAGTCCCGGGACAGGGCGTAACACCATATATTTT
V gene: TRBV7-9; clone size: NA; D gene: NA; J gene: TRBJ2-5; CDR3 protein: CASSSLISLETQYF; CDR3 DNA: TGTGCCAGCAGCTCGCTTATTAGCTTGGAGACCCAGTACTTC
V gene: TRBV7-8; clone size: many; D gene: TRBD2; J gene: TRBJ2-2; CDR3 protein: CASVLGRAGANTGELFF; CDR3 DNA: TGTGCCAGCGTTCTTGGTAGAGCGGGAGCTAACACCGGGGAGCTGTTTTTT
V gene: TRBV28; clone size: few; D gene: TRBD1; J gene: TRBJ2-7; CDR3 protein: CASSSSGTGAFYEQYF; CDR3 DNA: TGTGCCAGCAGCTCGTCCGGGACAGGGGCCTTCTACGAGCAGTACTTC
V gene: TRBV27; clone size: few; D gene: TRBD1; J gene: TRBJ2-1; CDR3 protein: CASSLSDRAEQFF; CDR3 DNA: TGTGCCAGCAGTTTGTCGGACAGGGCTGAGCAGTTCTTC
V gene: TRBV7-9; clone size: once; D gene: TRBD1; J gene: TRBJ1-2; CDR3 protein: CASSTSGRQGDGYTF; CDR3 DNA: TGTGCCAGCAGCACCTCGGGACGACAGGGGGACGGCTACACCTTC
V gene: TRBV20-1; clone size: few; D gene: TRBD1; J gene: TRBJ2-1; CDR3 protein: CSARHPGQWRNEQFF; CDR3 DNA: TGCAGTGCTAGGCACCCGGGACAGTGGAGGAATGAGCAGTTCTTC
V gene: TRBV6-4; clone size: few; D gene: TRBD2; J gene: TRBJ2-7; CDR3 protein: CATNGGREGSNLDYEQYF; CDR3 DNA: TGTGCCACAAACGGGGGGAGGGAGGGAAGTAACTTGGACTACGAGCAGTACTTC
V gene: TRBV5-1; clone size: NA; D gene: TRBD1; J gene: TRBJ1-2; CDR3 protein: CASSLAGSGFPGQVVYGYTF; CDR3 DNA: TGCGCCAGCAGCTTGGCCGGTTCTGGCTTTCCGGGACAGGTGGTCTATGGCTACACCTTC